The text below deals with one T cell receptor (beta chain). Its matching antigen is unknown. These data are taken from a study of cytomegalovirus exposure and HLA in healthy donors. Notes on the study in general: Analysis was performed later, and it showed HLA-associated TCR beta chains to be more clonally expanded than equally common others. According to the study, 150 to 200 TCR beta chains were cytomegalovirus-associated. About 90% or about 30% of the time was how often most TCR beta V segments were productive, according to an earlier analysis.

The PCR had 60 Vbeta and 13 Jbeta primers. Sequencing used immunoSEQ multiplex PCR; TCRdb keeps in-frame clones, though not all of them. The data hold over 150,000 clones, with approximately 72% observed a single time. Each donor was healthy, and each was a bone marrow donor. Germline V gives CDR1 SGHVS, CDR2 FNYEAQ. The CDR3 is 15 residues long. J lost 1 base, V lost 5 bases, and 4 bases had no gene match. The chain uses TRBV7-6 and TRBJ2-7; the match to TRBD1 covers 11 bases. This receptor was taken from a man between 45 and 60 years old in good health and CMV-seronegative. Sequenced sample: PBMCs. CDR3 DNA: TGTGCCAGCAGCCGAGGGACAGGGGGTTCCTACGAGCAGTACTTC. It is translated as CASSRGTGGSYEQYF. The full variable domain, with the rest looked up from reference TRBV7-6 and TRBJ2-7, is GAGVSQSPRYKVTKRGQDVALRCDPISGHVSLYWYRQALGQGPEFLTYFNYEAQQDKSGLPNDRFSAERPEGSISTLTIQRTEQRDSAMYRCASSRGTGGSYEQYFGPGTRLTVT.